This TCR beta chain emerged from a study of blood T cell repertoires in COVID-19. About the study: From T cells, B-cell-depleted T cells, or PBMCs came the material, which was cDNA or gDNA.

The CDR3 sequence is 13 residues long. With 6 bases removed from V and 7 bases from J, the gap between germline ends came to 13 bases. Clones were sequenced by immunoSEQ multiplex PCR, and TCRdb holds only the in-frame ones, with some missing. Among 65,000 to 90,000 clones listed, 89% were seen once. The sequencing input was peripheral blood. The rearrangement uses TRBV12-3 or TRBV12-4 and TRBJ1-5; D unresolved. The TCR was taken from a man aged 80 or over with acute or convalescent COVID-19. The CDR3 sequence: CASSRTKGQPQHF. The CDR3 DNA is TGTGCCAGCAGCCGGACTAAAGGACAGCCCCAGCATTTT.